What follows is one T cell receptor (beta chain) and its context. What it binds is unknown. This sample stems from a study of T cell responses to AZD1222 COVID-19 vaccine. Regarding the study as a whole: CD4 TCRs linked to vaccination spanned spike, dominating at 160-218 and 743-854.

Repertoires were generated with immunoSEQ multiplex PCR, while TCRdb's copy carries only in-frame clones and drops some. Here the sample spans around 110,000 clones, 84% being singletons. The CDR3 has 15 residues. Germline values: CDR1 SGHTA, CDR2 FQGNSA. With 5 bases clipped from V and 6 bases from J, the junction kept 10 bases outside the gene matches. This specimen consisted of peripheral blood, obtained on day 0 of AZD1222 vaccination. The rearrangement uses TRBV7-2 and TRBJ2-7; 10 bases are shared with TRBD1. The sequence came from an adult in good health. In nucleotides, the CDR3 is TGTGCCAGCAGCCCGATTAGACAGGGGGCTCGCGAGCAGTACTTC. Its translation: CASSPIRQGAREQYF.